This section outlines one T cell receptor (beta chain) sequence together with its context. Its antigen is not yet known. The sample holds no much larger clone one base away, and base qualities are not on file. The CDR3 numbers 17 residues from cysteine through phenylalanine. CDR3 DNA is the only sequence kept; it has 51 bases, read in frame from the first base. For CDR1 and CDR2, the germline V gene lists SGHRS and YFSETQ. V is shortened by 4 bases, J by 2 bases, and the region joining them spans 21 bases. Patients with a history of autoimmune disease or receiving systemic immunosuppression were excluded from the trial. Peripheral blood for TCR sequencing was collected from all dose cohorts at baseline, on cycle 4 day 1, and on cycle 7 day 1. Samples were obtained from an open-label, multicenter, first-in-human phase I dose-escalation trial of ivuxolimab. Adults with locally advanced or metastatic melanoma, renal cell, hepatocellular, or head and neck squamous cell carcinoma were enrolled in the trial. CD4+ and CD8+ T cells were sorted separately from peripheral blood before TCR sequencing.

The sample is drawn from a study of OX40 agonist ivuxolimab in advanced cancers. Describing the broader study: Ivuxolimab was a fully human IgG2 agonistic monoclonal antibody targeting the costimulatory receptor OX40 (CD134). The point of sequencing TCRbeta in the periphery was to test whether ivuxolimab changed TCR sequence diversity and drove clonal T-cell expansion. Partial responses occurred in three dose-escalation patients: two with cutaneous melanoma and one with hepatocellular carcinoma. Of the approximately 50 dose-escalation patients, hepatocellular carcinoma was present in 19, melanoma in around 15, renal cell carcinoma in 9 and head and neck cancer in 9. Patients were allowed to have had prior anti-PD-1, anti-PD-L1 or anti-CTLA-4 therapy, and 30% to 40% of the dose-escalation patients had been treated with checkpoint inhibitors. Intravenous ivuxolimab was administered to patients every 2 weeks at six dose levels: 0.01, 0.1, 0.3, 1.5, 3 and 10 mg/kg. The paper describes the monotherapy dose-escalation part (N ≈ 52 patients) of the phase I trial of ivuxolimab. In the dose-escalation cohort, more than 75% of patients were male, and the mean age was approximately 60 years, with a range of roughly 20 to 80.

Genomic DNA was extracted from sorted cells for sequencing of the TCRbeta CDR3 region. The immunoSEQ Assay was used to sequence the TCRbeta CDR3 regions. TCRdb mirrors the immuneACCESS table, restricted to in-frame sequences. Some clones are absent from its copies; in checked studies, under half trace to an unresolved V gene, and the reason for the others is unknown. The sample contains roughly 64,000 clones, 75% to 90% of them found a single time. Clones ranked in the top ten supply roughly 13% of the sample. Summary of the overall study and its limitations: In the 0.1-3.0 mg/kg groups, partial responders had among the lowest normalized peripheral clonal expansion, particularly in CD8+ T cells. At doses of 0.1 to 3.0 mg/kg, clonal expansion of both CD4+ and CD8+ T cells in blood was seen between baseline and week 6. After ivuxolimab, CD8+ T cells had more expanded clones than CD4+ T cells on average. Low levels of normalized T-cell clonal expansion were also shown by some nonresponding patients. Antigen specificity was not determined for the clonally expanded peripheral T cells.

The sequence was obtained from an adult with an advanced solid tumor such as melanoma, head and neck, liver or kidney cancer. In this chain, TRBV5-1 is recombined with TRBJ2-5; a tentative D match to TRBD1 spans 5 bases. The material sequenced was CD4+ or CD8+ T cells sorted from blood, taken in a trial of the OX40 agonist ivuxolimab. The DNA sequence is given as TGCGCCAGCAGCCACGACAGAAATCGCATAGATCAAGAGACCCAGTACTTC. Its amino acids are CASSHDRNRIDQETQYF.